The clone carrying this TCR beta chain has at least ten counts. CDR1 MNHEY and CDR2 SMNVEV come from the germline V gene (reference sequence). Trimming removed 3 bases at V and 7 bases at J, with 12 bases between. The CDR3 totals 13 residues. This sample is part of a study of CD8 T cells in Susac syndrome. The RNA, 0.5 to 1 ug, was put through reverse transcription using random hexamers. TCRdb independently ran MiXCR on the immunoSEQ multiplex PCR reads; one entry per CDR3 protein. Here the sample spans 250,000 to 300,000 distinct CDR3 sequences, about 82% being singletons. The source of this sequence is a human donor with multiple sclerosis. The gene calls are TRBV27 and TRBJ1-2; D remains unclear. The source material was CD8+ T cells from PBMCs. This chain's CDR3 is CASSLRNLVGYTF. In DNA, the CDR3 is TGTGCCAGCAGTTTGAGGAATTTGGTTGGCTACACCTTC.